The T cell receptor beta chain described here comes from a study of shared clonotypes between healthy human individuals. Profiling relied on immunoSEQ multiplex PCR, and the TCRdb table lists in-frame clones only, not all of them. The data hold about 750,000 clones, with 80% to 95% observed a single time. The V gene's germline CDR1 is MDHEN and CDR2 SYDVKM. The CDR3 consists of 11 residues. V lost 5 bases, J lost 12 bases, and 10 bases lay in between. As defined, naive CD8 cells were CD45RO-negative and positively selected for CCR7, with terminally differentiated effector memory CD45RA+ cells excluded.

This rearrangement joins TRBV28 to TRBJ1-4; no clear D. This TCR derives from a man aged 25-40 years in good health. The sample comprised naive CD8+ T cells sorted from blood. CDR3 bases: TGTGCCAGCAGTGGTCTTAAGGAACTGTTTTTT. Its translation: CASSGLKELFF.